This T cell receptor (beta chain) was documented in a study of blood T cell repertoires in COVID-19. Study at large: The United States, Italy and Spain supplied acute and convalescent COVID-19 samples. PBMCs, B-cell-depleted T cells, or T cells provided the cDNA or gDNA that made up the material.

The CDR3 is 16 amino acids. Germline V gene sequence: CDR1 SGDLS, CDR2 YYNGEE. V was clipped by 1 base and J by 7 bases; unmatched bases: 11. Original processing methods: Amplification of reference gene primers provided the estimated nucleated cell counts. TCRdb's copy holds only in-frame clones and misses some; the assay was immunoSEQ multiplex PCR. That table gives V, J and clone size, and the DNA gave D and trimming. Of about 83,000 clones in the sample, about nine tenths were seen once. The chain carries TRBV9 and TRBJ1-2; 9 bases fit TRBD1. This receptor was taken from a woman aged 45 to 65 with active or convalescent COVID-19. The specimen sequenced was peripheral blood. DNA of the CDR3: TGTGCCAGCAGCGTATCAACAGGGGGCGCGAAAGGTGGCTACACCTTC. It specifies CASSVSTGGAKGGYTF.